The 18 T cell receptor beta chains given below trace back to one sample, sequenced in a study of T cell repertoires in cytomegalovirus infection. TCRdb passed the reads through MiXCR, listing each CDR3 protein once. The table includes around 770,000 distinct CDR3 sequences, under 35% detected once. Antigen specificity for these receptors is unknown. The sample consisted of cultured CD8+ T cells from PBMCs, taken from culture after CMV antigen stimulation. Receptors were obtained from a human donor in good health (CMV status not recorded). Some clones in this sample may be carry-over from other donors' samples.

The rearrangement joins TRBV6-2 or TRBV6-3 to TRBJ1-2; possible D gene TRBD1, 5 bases. The CDR3 has 15 amino acids. The V and J ends lost 7 bases and 4 bases respectively, with 19 bases between them. From germline, CDR1 is MNHEY and CDR2 SVGEGT. The CDR3 DNA reads as TGTGCCAGCATCAAGGGGAAGGGGCAGGGCTATGGCTACACCTTC. Its translation is CASIKGKGQGYGYTF.

This clonotype was counted only a few times. The V call is TRBV19, the J call TRBJ2-3; D is possibly TRBD2 (7 bases). The CDR3 has 16 amino acids. The germline V gene has CDR1 LNHDA and CDR2 SQIVND (reference sequence). The ends were cut back, 5 bases at V and 2 bases at J, with 17 bases in the middle. The CDR3 region has the DNA TGTGCCAGTAGTGGCCTTGCGGGGGCATCCACAGATACGCAGTATTTT. Residues: CASSGLAGASTDTQYF.

The chain is built from TRBV6-9 and TRBJ2-7; TRBD1 agrees at 8 bases. Per germline, CDR1 MNHGY and CDR2 SVAAGI. The CDR3 covers 13 residues. J lost 6 bases, V lost 6 bases, and 7 bases had no gene match. The chain's CDR3 is CASRDRGASEQYF. The CDR3 DNA sequence: TGTGCCAGCAGAGACAGGGGTGCGAGCGAGCAGTACTTC.

This clonotype was seen only a few times. The chain joins TRBV19 to TRBJ2-7; 10 bases are a match to TRBD1. The CDR3 loop spans 14 amino acids. The junction had 2 bases not matched to a gene; V was cut back by 3 bases and J by 3 bases. Germline loops: CDR1 LNHDA, CDR2 SQIVND (reference sequence). In nucleotides, the CDR3 is TGTGCCAGTAGTATTGGGACAGGGGACTACGAGCAGTACTTC. It codes for CASSIGTGDYEQYF.

This clonotype was seen a few times. The chain links TRBV27 to TRBJ1-1, with D maybe TRBD1 (5 bases). The CDR3 sequence is 14 residues long. CDR1 MNHEY and CDR2 SMNVEV come from the germline V gene (reference sequence). With 3 bases removed from V and 5 bases from J, the gap between germline ends came to 13 bases. CDR3 nucleotide sequence: TGTGCCAGCAGTTTCGGCTTGGGGGAGACTGAAGCTTTCTTT. It translates to CASSFGLGETEAFF.

This clonotype was counted between two and nine times. Relative to the germline gene, one junction end is altered; a read error may explain this. V gene TRBV7-7 combines with J gene TRBJ2-3; 8 nucleotides match TRBD1. The germline gives CDR1 SSHAT, CDR2 FNYEAQ (reference sequence). The CDR3 totals 16 residues. The chain's CDR3 is CASSSGQGIGTDTQYF. The CDR3 DNA reads as TGTGCTAGCAGCTCAGGACAGGGCATTGGGACAGATACGCAGTATTTT.

Ten or more counts support this clonotype. The CDR3 region is CASSFHTTGGGTEAFF. The CDR3 DNA is TGTGCCAGCAGTTTTCACACGACAGGGGGAGGCACTGAAGCTTTCTTT. This chain joins TRBV12-3 or TRBV12-4 and TRBJ1-1, with 9 bases fitting TRBD1. CDR3 length equals 16 residues. Germline trimming cut 3 bases from V and 4 bases from J; bases unmatched to any gene: 9.

About this clonotype itself: No DNA is shown, since the ends of the CDR3 on it are uncertain; the CDR3 is the one TCRdb lists. This sequence joins TRBV6-8 and TRBJ2-6; the table's D call of TRBD1 was not tested on the DNA. The CDR3 is 17 amino acids long, termini counted. The germline V gene has CDR1 MNHGY and CDR2 SAAAGT. Here the CDR3 reads CASSFGPGTSGANVLTF.

The chain combines TRBV9 with TRBJ2-1; 7 nucleotides agree with TRBD1. Germline V CDR1 and CDR2: SGDLS, YYNGEE. V dropped 3 bases and J dropped 4; count of bases not matched to a gene: 19. The CDR3 sequence is 19 residues long. CDR3 residues: CASSAPKGQTGRAYNEQFF. The DNA for the CDR3 is TGTGCCAGCAGCGCTCCTAAAGGTCAGACAGGGAGAGCGTACAATGAGCAGTTCTTC.

The V and J genes are TRBV4-1 and TRBJ2-2; D might be TRBD2 (5 bases). Germline loops: CDR1 MGHRA, CDR2 YSYEKL. V dropped 3 bases and J dropped 0 bases, with 14 bases sitting between them. The CDR3 contains 17 residues. CDR3 nucleotides: TGCGCCAGCAGCCATGTCTTCAGCGGACCGAACACCGGGGAGCTGTTTTTT. Its translation: CASSHVFSGPNTGELFF.

The chain has TRBV6-1 and TRBJ2-7; 8 nucleotides align to TRBD1. The V gene end was trimmed by 3 bases and the J gene end by 5 bases; junction bases not matched to a gene: 9. CDR1 and CDR2 (germline): MNHNS, SASEGT. CDR3 length equals 15 residues. CDR3: CASSDLGQGIHEQYF. In DNA, the CDR3 is TGTGCCAGCAGTGACCTCGGACAGGGTATCCACGAGCAGTACTTC.

This clonotype was counted only a few times. The chain couples TRBV7-2 to TRBJ2-5; no clear D. V gave up 6 bases and J gave up 0 bases, with 11 bases separating them. CDR1 is SGHTA, CDR2 FQGNSA, per germline. This CDR3 is built from 14 residues. The CDR3 region is CASRVDGYQETQYF. CDR3 DNA sequence: TGTGCCAGCAGGGTCGACGGGTACCAAGAGACCCAGTACTTC.

In this sample, this clonotype turned up many times. The V gene is TRBV7-8, the J gene TRBJ2-1, with D unresolved. The CDR3 runs to 16 residues. CDR1 SGHVS and CDR2 FQNEAQ come from the germline V gene. The V end was cut by 5 bases, the J end by 5 bases, with 19 bases between. CDR3: CASSHTTGPPHNEQFF. CDR3 DNA: TGTGCCAGCAGCCATACTACCGGACCCCCACACAATGAGCAGTTCTTC.

This chain joins TRBV9 and TRBJ2-2; D is possibly TRBD1 (6 bases). CDR1 SGDLS and CDR2 YYNGEE come from the germline V gene. Trimming removed 0 bases at V and 3 bases at J, with 18 bases between. The CDR3 is made up of 18 amino acids. CDR3 in amino acids: CASSVANRVFGDTGELFF. CDR3 in DNA: TGTGCCAGCAGCGTAGCGAACAGGGTATTCGGCGACACCGGGGAGCTGTTTTTT.

This chain uses TRBV7-6 with TRBJ1-2; 9 nucleotides line up with TRBD1. CDR1 SGHVS and CDR2 FNYEAQ come from the germline V gene. The V segment lost 5 bases and the J segment 4 bases; nucleotides outside the gene matches: 5. The CDR3 covers 14 residues. In nucleotides, the CDR3 is TGTGCCAGCAGCCCAGAGACAGGGGGCTATGGCTACACCTTC. Protein sequence: CASSPETGGYGYTF.

V gene TRBV5-6 combines with J gene TRBJ2-1; no firm D call. Germline V lookup: CDR1 SGHDT, CDR2 YYEEEE. The V gene lost 0 bases and the J gene lost 14 bases, with 12 bases spanning the gap. This CDR3 is built from 12 residues. Here the CDR3 DNA reads TGTGCCAGCAGCTTGGGGGCGCATAGGGAGTTCTTC. Translating it yields CASSLGAHREFF.

This clonotype appeared a few times. The CDR3: CARGRETQYF. The CDR3 DNA reads TGTGCCAGGGGCAGGGAGACCCAGTACTTC. The rearrangement uses TRBV12-3 or TRBV12-4 and TRBJ2-5; D gene unclear. V was clipped by 9 bases and J by 5 bases, with 7 bases between them. CDR3 length equals 10 residues.

J is TRBJ2-7 and V is TRBV7-9; tentatively, D is TRBD2 (6 bases). Between the trimmed V and J ends, which lost 3 bases and 6 bases, there was a span of 9 bases. The germline CDR1 and CDR2 sequences are SEHNR and FQNEAQ (reference sequence). The CDR3 spans 12 residues. CDR3 residues: CASSFGGFEQYF. The CDR3 region has the DNA TGTGCCAGCAGCTTTGGGGGGTTCGAGCAGTACTTC. Combining the CDR3 with reference TRBV7-9 and TRBJ2-7 gives the whole variable domain DTGVSQNPRHKITKRGQNVTFRCDPISEHNRLYWYRQTLGQGPEFLTYFQNEAQLEKSRLLSDRFSAERPKGSFSTLEIQRTEQGDSAMYLCASSFGGFEQYFGPGTRLTVT.